Listed below are T cell receptor beta chains from one sample, sequenced in a study of blood T cell repertoires in COVID-19. TCRdb keeps only in-frame clones here, not all; method: immunoSEQ multiplex PCR. The table has some 200,000 clones, around 81% seen once. Sequenced sample: peripheral blood. The receptors stem from a woman aged 70-85 years with acute or convalescent COVID-19. Each CDR3 is given with its conserved first and last residue. The D gene is left open where the match is weak. A clone size is listed for some rows: how often the clone was seen (once, few, many), or a class if it is expanded.

CDR3aa,CDR3nt,abundance,v_gene,j_gene,d_gene
CASSFGTGGRRTQYF,TGTGCCAGCAGTTTTGGGACAGGGGGGCGAAGGACGCAGTATTTT,once,TRBV27,TRBJ2-3,TRBD1
CASSSRGGTGELFF,TGTGCCAGCAGCTCTAGGGGGGGCACCGGGGAGCTGTTTTTT,NA,TRBV5-4,TRBJ2-2,NA
CASSIAGNRDNEQFF,TGTGCCAGTAGTATCGCAGGGAACAGGGACAATGAGCAGTTCTTC,NA,TRBV19,TRBJ2-1,NA
CASRRGQDSGNTIYF,TGTGCCAGTAGGAGGGGACAGGACTCTGGAAACACCATATATTTT,few,TRBV19,TRBJ1-3,TRBD1
CASSFSGQETQYF,TGTGCCAGCAGCTTCTCGGGACAAGAGACCCAGTACTTC,once,TRBV7-8,TRBJ2-5,NA
CAISGGTGDGYTF,TGTGCCATCAGTGGAGGGACAGGGGATGGCTACACCTTC,NA,TRBV10-3,TRBJ1-2,TRBD1
CASSIPQGEIYNEQFF,TGCGCCAGCAGCATACCACAGGGAGAGATCTACAATGAGCAGTTCTTC,NA,TRBV5-1,TRBJ2-1,NA
CASSLDGHSFGELFF,TGTGCCAGCAGCTTGGATGGACATTCCTTCGGGGAGCTGTTTTTT,few,TRBV5-5,TRBJ2-2,NA
CAIRGQGSYNEQFF,TGTGCCATCAGAGGACAGGGCTCCTACAATGAGCAGTTCTTC,few,TRBV10-3,TRBJ2-1,TRBD1
CASSLAVTSGGTYEQYF,TGTGCCAGCAGCTTGGCCGTGACTAGCGGGGGGACCTACGAGCAGTACTTC,NA,TRBV5-5,TRBJ2-7,TRBD2
CATSDKGGPGETQYF,TGTGCCACCAGTGATAAGGGGGGGCCAGGGGAGACCCAGTACTTC,NA,TRBV24-1,TRBJ2-5,NA
CASSFPSGGIDNEQFF,TGTGCCAGCAGCTTCCCTAGCGGGGGCATTGACAATGAGCAGTTCTTC,NA,TRBV7-2,TRBJ2-1,TRBD2
CASSSINLGASGANVLTF,TGCGCCAGCAGCTCTATTAACCTGGGGGCCTCTGGGGCCAACGTCCTGACTTTC,NA,TRBV5-1,TRBJ2-6,NA
CASTMGGPTGYEQYF,TGTGCCAGCACCATGGGAGGGCCCACTGGATACGAGCAGTACTTC,NA,TRBV2,TRBJ2-7,TRBD2
CASSHRQVGYEQYF,TGTGCCAGCAGCCATCGACAGGTGGGGTACGAGCAGTACTTC,NA,TRBV7-2,TRBJ2-7,NA
CASSPDSPGGTGELFF,TGTGCCAGCTCACCAGACAGCCCTGGTGGGACCGGGGAGCTGTTTTTT,NA,TRBV18,TRBJ2-2,NA
CASSYSLDRGNQPQHF,TGTGCCAGCAGTTACTCGTTGGACAGGGGGAATCAGCCCCAGCATTTT,NA,TRBV6-5,TRBJ1-5,TRBD1
CSVEDDGGSNTEAFF,TGCAGCGTTGAAGATGATGGGGGCAGTAACACTGAAGCTTTCTTT,NA,TRBV29-1,TRBJ1-1,NA
CASSTQTDPAGELFF,TGTGCCAGCAGTACCCAGACAGATCCAGCCGGGGAGCTGTTTTTT,NA,TRBV27,TRBJ2-2,NA
CASTRDRASREGYTF,TGTGCCAGCACCCGGGACAGGGCCTCGCGGGAGGGCTACACCTTC,NA,TRBV2,TRBJ1-2,TRBD1
CASSDEGRLFF,TGCGCCAGCAGTGACGAAGGCAGGTTGTTCTTC,few,TRBV10-1,TRBJ2-1,NA
CASSEARLAKTQYF,TGTGCCAGCAGTGAAGCGAGGCTAGCGAAGACCCAGTACTTC,NA,TRBV2,TRBJ2-5,NA
CASSRTSGRHNEQYF,TGTGCCAGTAGTCGGACTAGCGGGAGACATAACGAGCAGTACTTC,NA,TRBV19,TRBJ2-7,TRBD2
CASSLDRVYGYTF,TGTGCCAGCTCCCTTGACAGGGTATATGGCTACACCTTC,NA,TRBV18,TRBJ1-2,TRBD1
CASRRQDGYTF,TGTGCCAGCAGGCGACAGGATGGCTACACCTTC,NA,TRBV12-3/TRBV12-4,TRBJ1-2,NA
CATSPTPGTGDTYNEQFF,TGTGCCACCAGTCCCACTCCCGGGACAGGGGATACCTACAATGAGCAGTTCTTC,few,TRBV24-1,TRBJ2-1,TRBD1
CASRVRDEQFF,TGTGCCAGCAGAGTCAGGGATGAGCAGTTCTTC,NA,TRBV6-5,TRBJ2-1,NA
CASSQGGLVLAKNIQYF,TGCGCCAGCAGCCAGGGAGGACTGGTCCTAGCCAAAAACATTCAGTACTTC,NA,TRBV4-1,TRBJ2-4,NA
CASILRGEAFF,TGTGCCAGCATCCTCAGGGGTGAAGCTTTCTTT,NA,TRBV6-5,TRBJ1-1,NA
CASSGPGGNEQFF,TGTGCCAGCAGTGGCCCGGGGGGCAATGAGCAGTTCTTC,NA,TRBV6-4,TRBJ2-1,TRBD2
CASSLGQFSSYEQYF,TGTGCCAGCAGTTTAGGACAGTTCAGCTCCTACGAGCAGTACTTC,NA,TRBV27,TRBJ2-7,NA
CASSRGEGQNSPLHF,TGCGCCAGCAGCCGGGGGGAGGGGCAAAATTCACCCCTCCACTTT,NA,TRBV4-1,TRBJ1-6,NA
CASSRGGAEGEQFF,TGTGCCAGCAGTCGCGGGGGGGCAGAGGGTGAGCAGTTCTTC,NA,TRBV6-4,TRBJ2-1,TRBD2
CAISGLGTDTQYF,TGTGCCATCAGTGGTCTAGGAACAGATACGCAGTATTTT,NA,TRBV10-3,TRBJ2-3,NA
CATRGVGNTEAFF,TGTGCCACCCGGGGGGTTGGGAACACTGAAGCTTTCTTT,NA,TRBV10-3,TRBJ1-1,NA
CASSLEPGQGRGSNQPQHF,TGTGCCAGCAGCTTGGAGCCGGGACAGGGACGTGGAAGCAATCAGCCCCAGCATTTT,NA,TRBV7-9,TRBJ1-5,TRBD1
CSVEREKGGYGYTF,TGCAGCGTTGAACGCGAAAAGGGAGGCTATGGCTACACCTTC,NA,TRBV29-1,TRBJ1-2,NA
CASSTGQTYNEQFF,TGCGCCAGCAGCACAGGACAGACTTACAATGAGCAGTTCTTC,NA,TRBV5-1,TRBJ2-1,NA
CAWGTGGTLPSPLHF,TGTGCCTGGGGTACGGGGGGTACCCTCCCTTCACCCCTCCACTTT,few,TRBV30,TRBJ1-6,NA
CASSPSWSPYNEQFF,TGCGCCAGCAGCCCCTCCTGGAGTCCCTACAATGAGCAGTTCTTC,NA,TRBV4-1,TRBJ2-1,NA
CASSRGISTEAFF,TGTGCCAGCAGCAGGGGGATCAGCACTGAAGCTTTCTTT,NA,TRBV6-5,TRBJ1-1,TRBD1
CASSTDLAGETQYF,TGTGCCAGCAGCACGGACCTTGCGGGAGAGACCCAGTACTTC,NA,TRBV7-8,TRBJ2-5,NA
CASSPGRTNEKLFF,TGTGCCAGCTCACCAGGGAGGACTAATGAAAAACTGTTTTTT,NA,TRBV18,TRBJ1-4,NA
CASSRRSRETGELFF,TGCGCCAGCAGCCGTCGGTCCCGGGAAACCGGGGAGCTGTTTTTT,NA,TRBV4-3,TRBJ2-2,NA
CASSYRGSNYEQYF,TGTGCCAGTAGTTACAGGGGGTCGAATTACGAGCAGTACTTC,NA,TRBV19,TRBJ2-7,TRBD1
CASSLVGGPSLRTDTQYF,TGTGCCAGCAGCTTAGTGGGGGGGCCTTCTCTGCGCACAGATACGCAGTATTTT,NA,TRBV7-2,TRBJ2-3,NA
CASSRTGTGITGELFF,TGTGCCAGCAGTCGTACCGGGACAGGGATCACCGGGGAGCTGTTTTTT,NA,TRBV6-2/TRBV6-3,TRBJ2-2,TRBD1
CASSPRGLSEQFF,TGCGCCAGCAGCCCCCGGGGGTTAAGTGAGCAGTTCTTC,NA,TRBV5-1,TRBJ2-1,NA
CASSLDGRLSGELFF,TGTGCCAGCAGCTTGGACGGGAGGTTGTCCGGGGAGCTGTTTTTT,NA,TRBV5-5,TRBJ2-2,TRBD2
CASNRDSSYNEQFF,TGTGCCAGCAACCGAGACAGCTCCTACAATGAGCAGTTCTTC,NA,TRBV6-5,TRBJ2-1,NA
CAAGQGRGDTQYF,TGTGCCGCGGGACAGGGACGTGGAGATACGCAGTATTTT,NA,TRBV28,TRBJ2-3,TRBD1
CASSPAQSETQYF,TGTGCCAGCTCACCGGCCCAGTCAGAGACCCAGTACTTC,NA,TRBV18,TRBJ2-5,NA